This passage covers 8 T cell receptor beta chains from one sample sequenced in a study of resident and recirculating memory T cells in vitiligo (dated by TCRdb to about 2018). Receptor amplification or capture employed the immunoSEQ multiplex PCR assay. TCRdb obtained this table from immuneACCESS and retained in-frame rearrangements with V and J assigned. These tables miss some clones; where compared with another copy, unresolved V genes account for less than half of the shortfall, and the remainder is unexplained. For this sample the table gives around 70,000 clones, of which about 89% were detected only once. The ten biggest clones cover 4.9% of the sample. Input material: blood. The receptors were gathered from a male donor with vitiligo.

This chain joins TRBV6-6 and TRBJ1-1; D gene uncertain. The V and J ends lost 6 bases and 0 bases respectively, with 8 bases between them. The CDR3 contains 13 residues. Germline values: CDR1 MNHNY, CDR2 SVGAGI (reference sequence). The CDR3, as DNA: TGTGCCAGCAGAAAGGAGATGAACACTGAAGCTTTCTTT. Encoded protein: CASRKEMNTEAFF.

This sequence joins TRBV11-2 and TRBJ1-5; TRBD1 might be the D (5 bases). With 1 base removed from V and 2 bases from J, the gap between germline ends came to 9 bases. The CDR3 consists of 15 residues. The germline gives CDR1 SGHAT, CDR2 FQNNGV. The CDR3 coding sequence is TGTGCCAGCAGCTTAGCAGGCAGGGGCAATCAGCCCCAGCATTTT. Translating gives CASSLAGRGNQPQHF.

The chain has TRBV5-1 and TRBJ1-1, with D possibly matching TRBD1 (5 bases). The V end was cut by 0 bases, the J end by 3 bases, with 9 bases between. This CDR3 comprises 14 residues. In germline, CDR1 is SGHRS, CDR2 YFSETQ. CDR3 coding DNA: TGCGCCAGCAGCTTGGGGGGGAGGGACACTGAAGCTTTCTTT. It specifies CASSLGGRDTEAFF.

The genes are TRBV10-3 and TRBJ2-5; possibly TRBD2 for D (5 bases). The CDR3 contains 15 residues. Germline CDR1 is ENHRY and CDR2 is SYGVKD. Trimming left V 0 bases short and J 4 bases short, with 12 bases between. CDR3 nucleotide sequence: TGTGCCATCAGTGAGTCAGGAGCGGTCGTAGAGACCCAGTACTTC. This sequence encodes CAISESGAVVETQYF.

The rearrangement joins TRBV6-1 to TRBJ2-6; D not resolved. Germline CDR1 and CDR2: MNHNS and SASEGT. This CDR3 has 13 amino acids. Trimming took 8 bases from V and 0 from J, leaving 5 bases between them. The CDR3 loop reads CASLLSGANVLTF. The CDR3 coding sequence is TGTGCCAGCCTCCTCTCTGGGGCCAACGTCCTGACTTTC.

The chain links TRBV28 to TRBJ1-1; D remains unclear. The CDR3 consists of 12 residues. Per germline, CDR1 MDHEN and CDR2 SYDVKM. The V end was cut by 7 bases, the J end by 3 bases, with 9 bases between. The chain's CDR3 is CASKARDTEAFF. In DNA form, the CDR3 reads TGTGCCAGCAAAGCGAGGGACACTGAAGCTTTCTTT.

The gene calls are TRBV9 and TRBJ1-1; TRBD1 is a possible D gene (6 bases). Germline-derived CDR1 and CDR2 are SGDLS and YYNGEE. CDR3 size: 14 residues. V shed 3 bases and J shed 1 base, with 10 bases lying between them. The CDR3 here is CASSAPDRNTEAFF. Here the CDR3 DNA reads TGTGCCAGCAGCGCACCGGACAGGAACACTGAAGCTTTCTTT.

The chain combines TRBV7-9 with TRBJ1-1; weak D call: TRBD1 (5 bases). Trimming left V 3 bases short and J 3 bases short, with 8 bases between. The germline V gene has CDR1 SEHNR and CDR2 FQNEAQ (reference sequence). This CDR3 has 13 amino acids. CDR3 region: CASSFQGDTEAFF. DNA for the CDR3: TGTGCCAGCAGCTTTCAAGGGGACACTGAAGCTTTCTTT.